These 8 T cell receptor beta chains were all obtained from the same sample, sequenced in a study of preoperative IRX-2 immunotherapy in early breast cancer. Treatment defined: preoperative locoregional IRX-2 cytokine immunotherapy. Method: immunoSEQ multiplex PCR; TCRdb's copy keeps in-frame clones and lacks some. The profile covers 40,000 or so clones, with 85% to 95% appearing a single time and over 1.5% taken by the ten largest. Sequences were derived from tumor tissue, sampled after IRX-2 immunotherapy. Receptors originate from a human donor with breast cancer.

The V call is TRBV7-9, the J call TRBJ1-2; D gene ambiguous. CDR3 length: 13 amino acids. Trimming pared 5 bases from V and 2 bases from J, leaving 9 bases between. Germline assignment: CDR1 SEHNR and CDR2 FQNEAQ (reference sequence). CDR3 region: CASSRDSNYGYTF. The CDR3 bases are TGTGCCAGCAGCAGAGATTCCAACTATGGCTACACCTTC.

The chain links TRBV6-1 to TRBJ2-3, with 11 bases lining up with TRBD2. This CDR3 contains 19 residues. Germline values: CDR1 MNHNS, CDR2 SASEGT. Trimming removed 1 base from V and 0 bases from J; junction bases left unmatched: 9. Here the CDR3 DNA reads TGTGCCAGCAGTGAAGACAGACTAGCGGGGATCCAAAGCACAGATACGCAGTATTTT. Its translation: CASSEDRLAGIQSTDTQYF.

The chain uses TRBV28 and TRBJ1-2; no firm D call. CDR3 length: 14 residues. Trimming shortened V by 3 bases and J by 2 bases, and 10 bases separated the two germline ends. Germline loops: CDR1 MDHEN, CDR2 SYDVKM. This CDR3 is CASSFPDGNYGYTF. CDR3 DNA sequence: TGTGCCAGCAGTTTCCCGGACGGCAACTATGGCTACACCTTC.

This clone was found once. The chain has TRBV6-1 and TRBJ1-4; TRBD1 matches 7 bases. The CDR3 totals 14 residues. Per the germline V gene, CDR1 is MNHNS and CDR2 is SASEGT. Germline trimming cut 5 bases from V and 7 bases from J; bases unmatched to any gene: 7. CDR3 in DNA: TGTGCCAGCAGTCTCAGGGGGATCGGTGAAAAACTGTTTTTT. This encodes CASSLRGIGEKLFF.

The chain combines TRBV7-6 with TRBJ2-6; TRBD1 agrees at 7 bases. There are 15 residues in the CDR3. Germline CDR1 is SGHVS and CDR2 is FNYEAQ. V was pared by 3 bases and J by 2 bases, with 1 base of the junction left unmatched. The CDR3 protein is CASSLGQPGANVLTF. The DNA of the CDR3 is TGTGCCAGCAGCTTGGGACAGCCTGGGGCCAACGTCCTGACTTTC.

V and J are TRBV5-4 and TRBJ2-2, with a tentative D call TRBD2 (6 bases). This CDR3 has 13 amino acids. The V gene's germline CDR1 is SGHNT and CDR2 YYREEE (reference sequence). With 4 bases removed from V and 5 bases from J, the gap between germline ends came to 9 bases. Here the CDR3 DNA reads TGTGCCAGCAGCGGTGGACTAACCGGGGAGCTGTTTTTT. Translation: CASSGGLTGELFF. Combining the CDR3 with reference TRBV5-4 and TRBJ2-2 gives the whole variable domain ETGVTQSPTHLIKTRGQQVTLRCSSQSGHNTVSWYQQALGQGPQFIFQYYREEENGRGNFPPRFSGLQFPNYSSELNVNALELDDSALYLCASSGGLTGELFFGEGSRLTVL.

The rearrangement joins TRBV27 to TRBJ2-2, with 8 positions matching TRBD2. The germline gives CDR1 MNHEY, CDR2 SMNVEV (reference sequence). The CDR3 length is 16 residues. The junction had 12 bases not matched to a gene; V was cut back by 7 bases and J by 5 bases. CDR3 coding DNA: TGTGCCAGCAAGGTTAACGGGGGGGCCTTGACCGGGGAGCTGTTTTTT. It translates to CASKVNGGALTGELFF.

The chain has TRBV5-5 and TRBJ2-5; 11 positions match TRBD1. Germline lookup yields CDR1 SGHKS and CDR2 YYEKEE (reference sequence). The ends lost 2 bases at V and 4 bases at J; junction bases unmatched: 7. This CDR3 has 16 residues. The CDR3 here is CASSFRDRGAGETQYF. As DNA, the CDR3 is TGTGCCAGCAGCTTCCGGGACAGGGGGGCGGGAGAGACCCAGTACTTC.